These 24 T cell receptor beta chains were sequenced from one sample in a study of blood T cells in healthy people across ages. Then a second PCR, running about 7 to 11 cycles, was carried out with a sample-barcoded 5' primer and a J-beta primer mix. TCRdb re-analysed the 5' RACE reads in MiXCR, keeping a single row per CDR3 protein. The sample consists of 1.4 million to 1.5 million distinct CDR3 sequences, 42% of them appearing once. The sample taken for sequencing was blood. The receptors were sampled from a woman aged 18-29 years in good health.

This clonotype was detected only a few times. The chain carries TRBV10-3 and TRBJ2-7, with D tentatively TRBD1 (6 bases). V was shortened by 6 bases and J by 3 bases, with 12 bases between the two germline ends. Germline assignment: CDR1 ENHRY and CDR2 SYGVKD. CDR3 length: 13 residues. DNA for the CDR3: TGTGCCATCAGCTATGACAGGCACTACGAGCAGTACTTC. Amino acid sequence: CAISYDRHYEQYF.

The V call is TRBV5-1, the J call TRBJ2-5; 11 bases map to TRBD1. The CDR3 runs 14 residues. V was clipped by 4 bases and J by 11 bases; unmatched bases: 10. CDR1 and CDR2 from the germline V gene are SGHRS and YFSETQ. The CDR3 here is CASSPGTGGREQYF. The DNA of the CDR3 is TGCGCCAGCAGCCCCGGGACAGGGGGGCGAGAGCAGTACTTC.

This clonotype was counted between two and nine times. This sequence joins TRBV29-1 and TRBJ1-5; TRBD1 agrees at 8 bases. The germline CDR1 and CDR2 sequences are SQVTM and ANQGSEA. J gave up 4 bases and V 6 bases, and 5 bases lay outside the gene matches. This CDR3 has 13 residues. CDR3 coding DNA: TGCAGCGTCGCTGACAGGGGAAATCAGCCCCAGCATTTT. It specifies CSVADRGNQPQHF.

This clonotype was recorded a few times. The chain combines TRBV20-1 with TRBJ1-2; 7 bases are a match to TRBD1. The CDR3 runs 14 residues. J gave up 6 bases and V 0 bases, and 7 bases lay outside the gene matches. CDR1 is DFQATT, CDR2 SNEGSKA, per germline (reference sequence). CDR3 DNA sequence: TGCAGTGCTAGAGATTGGGGACAGACTAATGGCTACACCTTC. Encoded protein: CSARDWGQTNGYTF.

The sample holds a few counts of this clonotype. The chain employs TRBV5-1 and TRBJ1-2, with D maybe TRBD1 (6 bases). CDR3 length equals 16 residues. V gave up 4 bases and J gave up 3 bases, with 19 bases separating them. The V gene's germline CDR1 is SGHRS and CDR2 YFSETQ. CDR3 sequence (DNA): TGCGCCAGCAGCCTAACATGGGGGGACACCTACTATGGCTACACCTTC. It encodes CASSLTWGDTYYGYTF.

The chain carries TRBV6-1 and TRBJ2-5; 8 bases agree with TRBD2. This CDR3 has 17 amino acids. The germline CDR1 and CDR2 sequences are MNHNS and SASEGT. Unmatched junction bases numbered 15, after V lost 4 bases and J lost 5 bases. CDR3: CASSVPLGRGVPETQYF. The CDR3 DNA reads as TGTGCCAGCAGTGTACCTCTTGGGCGGGGGGTTCCGGAGACCCAGTACTTC.

This clonotype was seen a single time. One junction end disagrees with the germline gene, perhaps due to a read error. The V call is TRBV6-6, the J call TRBJ1-1; weak D call: TRBD1 (5 bases). The CDR3 has 15 residues. CDR1 and CDR2 from the germline V gene are MNHNY and SVGAGI (reference sequence). The CDR3 region is CASSYSQGSNTEAFF. As DNA, the CDR3 is TGTGCCAGCAGCTACTCGCAGGGCTCGAACACTGAAGCTTTCTTT.

The J gene is TRBJ2-1, the V gene TRBV7-9; the match to TRBD2 covers 9 bases. Trimming at V came to 5 bases and at J to 9 bases, leaving 14 bases not matched to a gene. Germline loops: CDR1 SEHNR, CDR2 FQNEAQ (reference sequence). CDR3 size: 16 residues. The CDR3 bases are TGTGCCAGCAGCCCCCCGAGTAGCGGGAGAGCGGGTGAGCAGTTCTTC. Its translation: CASSPPSSGRAGEQFF.

This clonotype has more than one count but fewer than ten. The gene calls are TRBV10-3 and TRBJ2-3, with D possibly TRBD2 on 6 matching bases. V was cut by 7 bases and J by 1 base, with 12 bases left in between. CDR1 is ENHRY and CDR2 is SYGVKD in the germline V gene. The CDR3 spans 14 residues. The CDR3 spells CAINRGGGTDTQYF. The CDR3 DNA reads as TGTGCCATCAACCGGGGCGGGGGCACAGATACGCAGTATTTT.

The V call is TRBV9, the J call TRBJ2-3, with a possible D match to TRBD2 (6 bases). The V end lost 5 bases, the J end lost 4 bases, and 14 bases lay between the germline ends. The germline CDR1 and CDR2 sequences are SGDLS and YYNGEE. The CDR3 is made up of 14 amino acids. CDR3 DNA sequence: TGTGCCAGCAGGGGGGACTTAAATTCAGATACGCAGTATTTT. It encodes CASRGDLNSDTQYF.

This chain joins TRBV20-1 and TRBJ1-5; D is uncertain. Germline CDR1 reads DFQATT; CDR2 reads SNEGSKA (reference sequence). Deletions cut 6 bases from V and 1 base from J, with 10 bases between. The CDR3 sequence is 13 residues long. The CDR3 coding sequence is TGCAGTGCGGGTGCAGACAGCAATCAGCCCCAGCATTTT. Its translation is CSAGADSNQPQHF.

This clonotype was counted a single time. The chain couples TRBV3-1 to TRBJ2-1, with 7 bases lining up with TRBD2. This CDR3 spans 15 amino acids. Germline lookup yields CDR1 LGHDT and CDR2 YNNKEL (reference sequence). Trimming removed 4 bases from V and 3 bases from J; junction bases left unmatched: 6. Here the CDR3 reads CASSPGERGYNEQFF. CDR3 nucleotide sequence: TGTGCCAGCAGCCCCGGCGAGCGGGGCTACAATGAGCAGTTCTTC.

This sequence joins TRBV9 and TRBJ1-2; TRBD1 is a possible D gene (5 bases). This CDR3 comprises 15 residues. V was clipped by 0 bases and J by 7 bases, with 16 bases between them. CDR1 SGDLS and CDR2 YYNGEE come from the germline V gene. The CDR3 DNA reads as TGTGCCAGCAGCGTAGTAATGGAGGGGACTGGTGGCTACACCTTC. Amino acid sequence: CASSVVMEGTGGYTF.

The rearrangement uses TRBV3-1 and TRBJ1-3, with a weak D call TRBD1 (5 bases). The CDR3 is made up of 15 amino acids. CDR1 is LGHDT, CDR2 YNNKEL, per germline (reference sequence). The germline V and J ends were trimmed by 4 bases and 4 bases, with 14 bases remaining between them. The DNA for the CDR3 is TGTGCCAGCAGCCCCACCCGAGGGGCCGGAAACACCATATATTTT. Translation gives CASSPTRGAGNTIYF.

The rearrangement links TRBV20-1 to TRBJ1-2; TRBD1 is a possible D gene (5 bases). Germline V gene lookup returns CDR1 DFQATT and CDR2 SNEGSKA (reference sequence). The CDR3 extends over 14 amino acids. The V and J ends lost 3 bases and 8 bases respectively, with 19 bases between them. Here the CDR3 DNA reads TGCAGTGCTAGGGTAAACCGGGACGTCCAAGGCTACACCTTC. This encodes CSARVNRDVQGYTF.

This clonotype was observed once. The gene calls are TRBV12-3 or TRBV12-4 and TRBJ1-4, with D tentatively TRBD1 (6 bases). Trimming removed 6 bases from V and 8 bases from J, with 16 bases in between. CDR3 length: 14 amino acids. In nucleotides, the CDR3 is TGTGCCAGCAGCCGACAGGCCCCTGGGGAAAAACTGTTTTTT. Protein product: CASSRQAPGEKLFF.

There are a few counts of this clonotype. The chain is built from TRBV12-3 or TRBV12-4 and TRBJ2-7; 8 nucleotides agree with TRBD1. This CDR3 has 14 amino acids. J gave up 6 bases and V 5 bases, and 9 bases lay outside the gene matches. CDR3 region: CASSKDRVQVEQYF. In DNA form, the CDR3 reads TGTGCCAGCAGTAAGGACAGGGTTCAGGTCGAGCAGTACTTC.

This chain joins TRBV2 and TRBJ2-1; 9 bases line up with TRBD2. Losses at the gene ends were 7 bases for V and 4 bases for J; bases not matched to a gene: 11. Germline CDR1 reads SNHLY; CDR2 reads FYNNEI. The CDR3 is 16 amino acids. CDR3 protein: CASNRALAGPYNEQFF. As DNA, the CDR3 is TGTGCCAGCAACCGTGCCCTAGCGGGGCCTTACAATGAGCAGTTCTTC.

This chain joins TRBV12-3 or TRBV12-4 and TRBJ2-7; D ambiguous. The CDR3 covers 14 residues. The V and J ends lost 4 bases and 5 bases respectively, with 15 bases between them. Here the CDR3 reads CASSSSVNPNEQYF. CDR3 coding DNA: TGTGCCAGCAGTTCTAGTGTTAATCCTAACGAGCAGTACTTC.

The chain employs TRBV7-8 and TRBJ2-2, with TRBD2 identical over 11 bases. The junction had 11 bases not matched to a gene; V was cut back by 4 bases and J by 4 bases. This CDR3 contains 18 residues. Germline V gene sequence: CDR1 SGHVS, CDR2 FQNEAQ. The CDR3 loop is CASSSRIAGGPGTGELFF. CDR3 in DNA: TGTGCCAGCAGCTCCCGGATAGCGGGGGGGCCGGGCACCGGGGAGCTGTTTTTT.

This clonotype has more than one count but fewer than ten. The chain joins TRBV27 to TRBJ2-7, with unresolved D. The germline V gene has CDR1 MNHEY and CDR2 SMNVEV (reference sequence). The length of the CDR3 is 15 residues. Trimming removed 5 bases at V and 1 base at J, with 15 bases between. The CDR3 DNA follows: TGTGCCAGCAGTCCGTCCTGGGGTTCATCCTACGAGCAGTACTTC. Its translation is CASSPSWGSSYEQYF.

V gene TRBV6-1 combines with J gene TRBJ1-4, with a weak D call TRBD1 (5 bases). Germline-derived CDR1 and CDR2 are MNHNS and SASEGT. Trimming pared 0 bases from V and 3 bases from J, leaving 11 bases between. The CDR3 has 16 amino acids. Written as DNA, the CDR3 is TGTGCCAGCAGTGAAGCGCTGGGGGGGTCTAATGAAAAACTGTTTTTT. Protein sequence: CASSEALGGSNEKLFF.

The chain uses TRBV12-3 or TRBV12-4 and TRBJ2-5, with TRBD1 identical over 7 bases. J lost 5 bases, V lost 2 bases, and 5 bases had no gene match. The CDR3 runs 14 residues. The CDR3 DNA is TGTGCCAGCAGTTTATTAGGGGGCGCGGAGACCCAGTACTTC. Its translation: CASSLLGGAETQYF.

The chain uses TRBV3-1 and TRBJ2-5, with TRBD2 as a possible D gene (6 bases). The J call may be in error: the DNA end matches TRBJ2-7 better. The V gene's germline CDR1 is LGHDT and CDR2 YNNKEL (reference sequence). The CDR3 consists of 15 residues. Here the CDR3 reads CASSQESGGAGEQYF. The CDR3, as DNA: TGTGCCAGCAGCCAAGAGAGCGGCGGGGCGGGCGAGCAGTACTTC.